This T cell receptor beta chain was observed in a study of blood T cell repertoires in COVID-19. CDR3 length equals 13 residues. Germline CDR1 MNHEY, CDR2 SVGAGI. The ends were cut back, 4 bases at V and 3 bases at J, with 9 bases in the middle. Sequenced by immunoSEQ multiplex PCR; TCRdb stores in-frame clones only, minus some. This sample has over 200,000 clones, with 88% found just once. The rearrangement links TRBV6-5 to TRBJ1-2; the D gene is possibly TRBD1 (6 bases). This clonotype was obtained from a woman aged 55-75 years with acute or convalescent COVID-19. The sequenced material came from peripheral blood. CDR3 loop: CASSSNRDYGYTF. The CDR3 bases are TGTGCCAGCAGTTCGAACAGGGACTATGGCTACACCTTC.